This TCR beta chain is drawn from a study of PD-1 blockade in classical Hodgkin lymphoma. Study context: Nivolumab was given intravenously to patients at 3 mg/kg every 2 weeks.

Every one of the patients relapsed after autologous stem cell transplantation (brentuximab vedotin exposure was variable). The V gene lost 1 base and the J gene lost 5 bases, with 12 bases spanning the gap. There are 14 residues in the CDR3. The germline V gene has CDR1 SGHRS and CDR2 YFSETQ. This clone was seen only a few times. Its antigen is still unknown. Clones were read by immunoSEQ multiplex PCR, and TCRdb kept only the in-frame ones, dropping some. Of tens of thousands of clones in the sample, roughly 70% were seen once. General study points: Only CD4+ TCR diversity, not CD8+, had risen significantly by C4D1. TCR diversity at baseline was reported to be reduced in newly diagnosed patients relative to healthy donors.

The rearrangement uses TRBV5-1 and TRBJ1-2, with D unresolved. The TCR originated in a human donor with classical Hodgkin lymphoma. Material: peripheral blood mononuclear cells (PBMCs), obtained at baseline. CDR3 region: CASSLPGFLYGYTF. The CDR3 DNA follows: TGCGCCAGCAGCTTGCCGGGTTTTCTATATGGCTACACCTTC.